Listed below are T cell receptor beta chains from one sample, sequenced in a study of T-cell reconstitution after alpha-beta-depleted transplantation in children. From the PCR reads, TCRdb called clonotypes with MiXCR, one entry per CDR3 protein. In the table there are a few hundred thousand distinct CDR3 sequences, under 15% of which are singletons. The sequences come from PBMCs from the stem cell graft donor, collected from the stem cell graft. These receptors all stem from a human donor who donated a stem cell graft to a child with combined immunodeficiency. CDR3s include the opening cysteine and the closing phenylalanine or tryptophan. A D gene is named only where the DNA matches it firmly. Not every row has a clone size; where given, it reads once, few, many or a size class.

d_call | clone_size | j_call | v_call | cdr3_nt | cdr3_aa
. | many | TRBJ2-1 | TRBV4-3 | TGCGCCAGCAGCCAAGATTCGGTGGATGAGCAGTTCTTC | CASSQDSVDEQFF
. | . | TRBJ1-2 | TRBV7-8 | TGTGCCAGCAGCTTCCTCAGAGGGGGGGCGGTTTTTGGCTACACCTTC | CASSFLRGGAVFGYTF
TRBD1 | . | TRBJ2-2 | TRBV11-2 | TGTGCCAGCAGCTCCGGGACAGGGGGCACCGGGGAGCTGTTTTTT | CASSSGTGGTGELFF
TRBD2 | . | TRBJ2-7 | TRBV25-1 | TGTGCCAGCAGTGAAAGCGGGGGGTCTTACGAGCAGTACTTC | CASSESGGSYEQYF
TRBD1 | . | TRBJ1-2 | TRBV10-3 | TGTGCCATCAGTGAGCGCGACAGGGCGGGGACCTTC | CAISERDRAGTF
. | . | TRBJ2-2 | TRBV5-1 | TGCGCCAGCGGACCCCTGGAGGGGGAGCTGTTTTTT | CASGPLEGELFF
. | . | TRBJ2-3 | TRBV7-2 | TGTGCCAGCACCAAACCAGGGAGAGATACGCAGTATTTT | CASTKPGRDTQYF
. | . | TRBJ2-1 | TRBV11-3 | TGTGCCAGCAGCTTCGAATCCCTAGCGAGCTCCTACAATGAGCAGTTCTTC | CASSFESLASSYNEQFF
. | few | TRBJ2-4 | TRBV30 | TGTGCCTGGAGTGTACTGGGGCAGGGATCCAAAAACATTCAGTACTTC | CAWSVLGQGSKNIQYF
. | . | TRBJ2-7 | TRBV20-1 | TGCAGTGCTACCGGGATGGGACTCCCGACCTACGAGCAGTACTTC | CSATGMGLPTYEQYF
. | . | TRBJ1-2 | TRBV29-1 | TGCAGCGTTGAAGATCTTCGGGCGGAAAACTATGGCTACACCTTC | CSVEDLRAENYGYTF
. | once | TRBJ2-5 | TRBV6-2/TRBV6-3 | TGTGCCAGCAGTTTCCCGCCGGAGACCCAGTACTTC | CASSFPPETQYF
TRBD2 | few | TRBJ2-1 | TRBV12-3/TRBV12-4 | TGTGCCAGCATAGGCCTAGCGGGGGGGCCTGAGCAGTTCTTC | CASIGLAGGPEQFF
. | . | TRBJ2-3 | TRBV6-6 | TGTGCCAGCAGTTACGGGGTCCCAGATACGCAGTATTTT | CASSYGVPDTQYF
. | many | TRBJ1-5 | TRBV10-3 | TGTGCCATCAGTGAGTCCTGGGACAACAATCAGCCCCAGCATTTT | CAISESWDNNQPQHF
TRBD1 | many | TRBJ1-4 | TRBV29-1 | TGCAGCGTTGGCTCAGGGGGTGGAAAACTGTTTTTT | CSVGSGGGKLFF
. | many | TRBJ2-3 | TRBV14 | TGTGCCAGCAGCCACAAGCGGAGAAGCACAGATACGCAGTATTTT | CASSHKRRSTDTQYF
. | once | TRBJ2-5 | TRBV18 | TGTGCCAGCGCTAGGGGTCCTCAAGAGACCCAGTACTTC | CASARGPQETQYF
TRBD1 | few | TRBJ2-5 | TRBV5-1 | TGCGCCAGCAACCGGGACAGACAAGAGACCCAGTACTTC | CASNRDRQETQYF
TRBD2 | . | TRBJ2-1 | TRBV12-3/TRBV12-4 | TGTGCCAGCAGTTTACACCCTAGCGGGGGGGACAATGAGCAGTTCTTC | CASSLHPSGGDNEQFF
. | many | TRBJ1-1 | TRBV19 | TGTGCCAGCACGGTCTTGGTGGGCGCTGAAGCTTTCTTT | CASTVLVGAEAFF
. | few | TRBJ2-7 | TRBV5-1 | TGCGCCAGCAGCTTGATCGGCAGCTCCTACGAGCAGTACTTC | CASSLIGSSYEQYF
. | many | TRBJ2-1 | TRBV12-3/TRBV12-4 | TGTGCCAGCAGTTTAGCGCCCGGACAGTACAATGAGCAGTTCTTC | CASSLAPGQYNEQFF
. | few | TRBJ2-7 | TRBV20-1 | TGCAGTGCTAGAGATAGGGGCAGGGGCTCCTACGAGCAGTACTTC | CSARDRGRGSYEQYF
TRBD1 | . | TRBJ1-2 | TRBV5-1 | TGCGCCAGCAGCTTCGACAGGGTCCCCTATGGCTACACCTTC | CASSFDRVPYGYTF
. | few | TRBJ1-3 | TRBV12-3/TRBV12-4 | TGTGCCAGCAGTTTGGGGACCGGGGACACCATATATTTT | CASSLGTGDTIYF
. | few | TRBJ2-7 | TRBV11-2 | TGTGCCAGCAGCTTAGGGGGGAAATCCTACGAGCAGTACTTC | CASSLGGKSYEQYF
. | many | TRBJ1-1 | TRBV6-2/TRBV6-3 | TGTGCCACCGGAGTTGGGGAAATTGGACCAGCTTTCTTT | CATGVGEIGPAFF
. | many | TRBJ2-2 | TRBV20-1 | TGCAGTGCCTCCGAAAGGGATCTCACCGGGGAGCTGTTTTTT | CSASERDLTGELFF
TRBD1 | many | TRBJ1-4 | TRBV27 | TGTGCCAGCAGTTGGACAGGGCAGGGAAAACTGTTTTTT | CASSWTGQGKLFF
. | . | TRBJ2-7 | TRBV30 | TGTGCCTGGAGTGGAGTCAGGGCCGCCTACGAGCAGTACTTC | CAWSGVRAAYEQYF
TRBD2 | . | TRBJ2-3 | TRBV20-1 | TGCAGTGCCCCAGCGGGAGGTTGGACAGATACGCAGTATTTT | CSAPAGGWTDTQYF
TRBD2 | many | TRBJ2-7 | TRBV5-1 | TGCGCCAGCAGCTTGGGGCTAGCGGGAGGTCTTTCCTCTACCGAGCAGTACTTC | CASSLGLAGGLSSTEQYF
TRBD2 | few | TRBJ2-1 | TRBV7-9 | TGTGCCAGCAACCCTTTAGCGGGAGGGGATGAGCAGTTCTTC | CASNPLAGGDEQFF
. | . | TRBJ2-5 | TRBV20-1 | TGCAGTGCCAGCCAATCGGAGACCCAGTACTTC | CSASQSETQYF
. | many | TRBJ1-3 | TRBV12-3/TRBV12-4 | TGTGCCAGCAGTTTAGACAATTTCTTCTCGGGAAACACCATATATTTT | CASSLDNFFSGNTIYF
. | few | TRBJ2-1 | TRBV4-3 | TGCGCCAGCAGCCAAGTTATCGGAAATGAGCAGTTCTTC | CASSQVIGNEQFF
. | many | TRBJ2-1 | TRBV12-3/TRBV12-4 | TGTGCCAACACTCGGCCTGGCTCCGATGAGCAGTTCTTC | CANTRPGSDEQFF
TRBD1 | many | TRBJ2-7 | TRBV7-2 | TGTGCCAGCAGCTTAGTGGGACAGGGTGTCTACGAGCAGTACTTC | CASSLVGQGVYEQYF
. | many | TRBJ2-3 | TRBV29-1 | TGCAGCGTTGTCCGAGTTGGTGGGGTGAGCACAGATACGCAGTATTTT | CSVVRVGGVSTDTQYF
. | many | TRBJ1-6 | TRBV12-3/TRBV12-4 | TGTGCCAGCAGCTTAGCGGGATCACCCCTCCACTTT | CASSLAGSPLHF
TRBD2 | . | TRBJ2-1 | TRBV7-2 | TGTGCCAGCAGCTTAGCGAGGCGGGGGGGCGATGAGCAGTTCTTC | CASSLARRGGDEQFF
. | many | TRBJ2-5 | TRBV6-2/TRBV6-3 | TGTGCCAGCAGCCGTGTCCCGGAGACCCAGTACTTC | CASSRVPETQYF
TRBD2 | . | TRBJ2-1 | TRBV12-3/TRBV12-4 | TGTGCCAGCAGTTCGGGACTAGCGGGTTATGCTGAGCAGTTCTTC | CASSSGLAGYAEQFF
TRBD1 | few | TRBJ2-5 | TRBV12-3/TRBV12-4 | TGTGCCAGCAGTTTCACAGGGGTCGAGGTTGAGACCCAGTACTTC | CASSFTGVEVETQYF
. | few | TRBJ2-5 | TRBV12-3/TRBV12-4 | TGTGCCAGCAGTTTCGGGCGCCAAGGGACCCAGTACTTC | CASSFGRQGTQYF
. | many | TRBJ2-7 | TRBV21-1 | TGTGCCAGCTTACCGGGACAGCTTTACGAGCAGTACTTC | CASLPGQLYEQYF
. | many | TRBJ2-7 | TRBV29-1 | TGCAGCGTTGAGGAGACAGGAGAGACCGAGCAGTACTTC | CSVEETGETEQYF
. | . | TRBJ1-4 | TRBV20-1 | TGCAGTGCTGGGGGGGGGAGGAATGAAAAACTGTTTTTT | CSAGGGRNEKLFF
TRBD2 | . | TRBJ2-1 | TRBV12-3/TRBV12-4 | TGTGCCAGCAGTGAGATGCGGCTAGCGGGAGAGCAGTTCTTC | CASSEMRLAGEQFF
. | . | TRBJ1-1 | TRBV12-3/TRBV12-4 | TGTGCCAGCAGAGCCGGGTTCATGAACACTGAAGCTTTCTTT | CASRAGFMNTEAFF
. | . | TRBJ2-1 | TRBV28 | TGTGCCAGCAGAGGGGAGTCCTACCCCTTTGTAGATGAGCAGTTCTTC | CASRGESYPFVDEQFF
. | many | TRBJ2-3 | TRBV4-2 | TGTGCCAGCAGCCAAGTAGCGGCGTCGGGCACAGATACGCAGTATTTT | CASSQVAASGTDTQYF
TRBD2 | . | TRBJ2-3 | TRBV9 | TGTGCCAGCAGCCCCCCGGGACTAGCGGGCCAGGATACGCAGTATTTT | CASSPPGLAGQDTQYF